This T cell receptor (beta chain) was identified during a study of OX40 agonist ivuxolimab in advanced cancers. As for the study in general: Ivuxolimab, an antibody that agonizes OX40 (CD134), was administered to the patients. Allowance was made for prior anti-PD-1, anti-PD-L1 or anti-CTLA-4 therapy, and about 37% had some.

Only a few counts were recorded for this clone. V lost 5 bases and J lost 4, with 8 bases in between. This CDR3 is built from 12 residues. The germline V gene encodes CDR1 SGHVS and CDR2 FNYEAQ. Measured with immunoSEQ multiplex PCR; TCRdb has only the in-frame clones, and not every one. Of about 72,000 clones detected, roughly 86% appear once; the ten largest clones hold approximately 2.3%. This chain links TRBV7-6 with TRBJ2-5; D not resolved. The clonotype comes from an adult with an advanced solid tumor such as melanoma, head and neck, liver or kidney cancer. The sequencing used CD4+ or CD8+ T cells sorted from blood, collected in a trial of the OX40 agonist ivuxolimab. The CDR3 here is CASSPHRETQYF. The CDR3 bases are TGTGCCAGCAGCCCCCACCGAGAGACCCAGTACTTC.